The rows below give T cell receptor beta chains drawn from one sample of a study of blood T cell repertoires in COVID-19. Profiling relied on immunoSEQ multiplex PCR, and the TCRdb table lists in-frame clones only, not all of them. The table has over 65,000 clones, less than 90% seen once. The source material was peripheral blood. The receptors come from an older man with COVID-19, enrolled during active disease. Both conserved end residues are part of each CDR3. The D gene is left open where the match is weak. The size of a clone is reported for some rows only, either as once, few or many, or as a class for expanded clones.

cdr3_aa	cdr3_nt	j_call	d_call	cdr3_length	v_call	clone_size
CASSINGRNYGYTF	TGTGCCAGTAGTATTAACGGCAGGAACTATGGCTACACCTTC	TRBJ1-2	NA	14	TRBV19	NA
CAMGQGGTGELFF	TGTGCCATGGGACAGGGAGGCACCGGGGAGCTGTTTTTT	TRBJ2-2	TRBD1	13	TRBV10-3	NA
CASSLVSLANYGYTF	TGTGCCAGCAGCTTAGTTAGTCTAGCTAACTATGGCTACACCTTC	TRBJ1-2	NA	15	TRBV11-2	NA
CASSSLAGGPQGELFF	TGTGCCAGCAGCTCACTAGCGGGGGGTCCTCAGGGGGAGCTGTTTTTT	TRBJ2-2	TRBD2	16	TRBV4-2	NA
CASSIAQQGGRAFF	TGTGCCAGTAGTATAGCCCAGCAGGGGGGCAGAGCTTTCTTT	TRBJ1-1	TRBD1	14	TRBV19	once
CASSLGRGGDSTNEKLFF	TGTGCCAGCAGCTTAGGGAGGGGGGGCGATTCAACTAATGAAAAACTGTTTTTT	TRBJ1-4	NA	18	TRBV7-2	NA
CASTSDRGSEAFF	TGTGCCAGCACCTCAGACAGGGGGTCTGAAGCTTTCTTT	TRBJ1-1	TRBD1	13	TRBV2	NA
CATSGILAGEDGYTF	TGTGCCACCAGTGGAATACTTGCCGGGGAGGATGGCTACACCTTC	TRBJ1-2	NA	15	TRBV15	NA
CASSLLGQPIYGYTF	TGTGCCAGCAGCTTACTAGGACAGCCTATCTATGGCTACACCTTC	TRBJ1-2	NA	15	TRBV11-2	NA
CASRLPIAAYSNQPQHF	TGTGCAAGTCGCTTACCCATCGCGGCATATAGCAATCAGCCCCAGCATTTT	TRBJ1-5	NA	17	TRBV12-2	NA
CASSSRASGRNTGELFF	TGTGCCAGCAGCTCCCGGGCTAGCGGGAGGAACACCGGGGAGCTGTTTTTT	TRBJ2-2	TRBD2	17	TRBV5-6	NA
CASREEGAQGYTF	TGTGCCAGCAGGGAAGAAGGGGCGCAAGGCTACACCTTC	TRBJ1-2	NA	13	TRBV6-1	NA
CASSRSSGFGTDTQYF	TGCGCCAGCAGCCGCTCAAGCGGGTTTGGCACAGATACGCAGTATTTT	TRBJ2-3	NA	16	TRBV5-1	NA
CASSPGHYNEQFF	TGCGCCAGCAGCCCGGGACACTACAATGAGCAGTTCTTC	TRBJ2-1	NA	13	TRBV5-1	NA
CASSPLMTGGNTIYF	TGTGCCAGCAGTCCGTTGATGACAGGGGGAAACACCATATATTTT	TRBJ1-3	TRBD1	15	TRBV27	NA
CASSSGAKNIQYF	TGTGCCAGCAGCTCAGGGGCCAAAAACATTCAGTACTTC	TRBJ2-4	NA	13	TRBV12-3/TRBV12-4	NA
CASSLDGRQETQYF	TGCGCCAGCAGCTTGGATGGGCGCCAAGAGACCCAGTACTTC	TRBJ2-5	NA	14	TRBV5-1	NA
CASSATGADTEAFF	TGTGCCAGCTCAGCCACAGGGGCCGACACTGAAGCTTTCTTT	TRBJ1-1	TRBD1	14	TRBV18	NA
CASSVGPGTGQETQYF	TGTGCCAGCAGCGTAGGTCCCGGGACAGGACAAGAGACCCAGTACTTC	TRBJ2-5	TRBD1	16	TRBV9	NA
CASSYSSASSSF	TGTGCCAGCAGTTACTCGAGCGCATCCAGTTCCTTC	TRBJ1-2	NA	12	TRBV6-2/TRBV6-3	NA
CASSVGQGTNEQFF	TGCGCCAGCAGTGTTGGACAGGGAACCAATGAGCAGTTCTTC	TRBJ2-1	TRBD1	14	TRBV5-1	once
CASSFGQGAEQYF	TGTGCCAGCAGTTTTGGGCAAGGGGCCGAGCAGTACTTC	TRBJ2-7	NA	13	TRBV6-5	NA
CASSVESRGEAFF	TGTGCCAGCAGCGTAGAATCTAGGGGGGAAGCTTTCTTT	TRBJ1-1	NA	13	TRBV9	NA
CASSLETGGNQPQHF	TGTGCCAGCAGCTTAGAGACAGGGGGCAATCAGCCCCAGCATTTT	TRBJ1-5	TRBD1	15	TRBV11-2	NA
CASRKRGGGELFF	TGTGCCAGCAGAAAAAGAGGGGGCGGGGAGCTGTTTTTT	TRBJ2-2	NA	13	TRBV6-5	NA
CASSLNSGGARETQYF	TGTGCCAGCAGCCTTAATAGCGGGGGGGCACGGGAGACCCAGTACTTC	TRBJ2-5	TRBD2	16	TRBV7-3	NA
CACGSGSVNTEAFF	TGTGCTTGTGGGTCGGGGTCCGTTAACACTGAAGCTTTCTTT	TRBJ1-1	NA	14	TRBV12-5	NA
CASGPGQINQPQHF	TGTGCCAGTGGCCCGGGACAGATAAATCAGCCCCAGCATTTT	TRBJ1-5	TRBD1	14	TRBV19	NA
CASSLGTANTEAFF	TGTGCCAGCAGCTTAGGGACAGCGAACACTGAAGCTTTCTTT	TRBJ1-1	TRBD1	14	TRBV5-5	NA
CASSQGFRDRGTYEQYF	TGCGCCAGCAGCCAAGGCTTCCGGGACAGGGGTACCTACGAGCAGTACTTC	TRBJ2-7	TRBD1	17	TRBV4-1	NA
CASSLRQGGYTF	TGTGCCAGCAGTTTACGACAGGGGGGCTACACCTTC	TRBJ1-2	TRBD1	12	TRBV28	NA
CASSPLLGAGYNEQFF	TGTGCCAGCTCACCACTTTTAGGTGCGGGCTACAATGAGCAGTTCTTC	TRBJ2-1	NA	16	TRBV18	once
CASSGRRLNTEAFF	TGTGCCAGCAGCGGTAGGAGATTGAACACTGAAGCTTTCTTT	TRBJ1-1	NA	14	TRBV7-8	NA
CASSSSGGRQETQYF	TGCGCCAGCAGCTCATCAGGGGGCCGCCAAGAGACCCAGTACTTC	TRBJ2-5	TRBD1	15	TRBV5-1	once
CASSLAAGPGELFF	TGTGCCAGCAGCCTCGCAGCGGGGCCCGGGGAGCTGTTTTTT	TRBJ2-2	TRBD2	14	TRBV3-1/TRBV3-2	NA
CASSQSWSGARVIHIQYF	TGCGCCAGCAGTCAATCGTGGTCAGGGGCCAGGGTCATTCACATTCAGTACTTC	TRBJ2-4	NA	18	TRBV23-1	NA
CASSRLGVYNEQFF	TGTGCCAGCAGCCGCCTAGGGGTCTACAATGAGCAGTTCTTC	TRBJ2-1	NA	14	TRBV7-2	NA
CASRESAGSDTQYF	TGCGCCAGCAGAGAGTCGGCAGGGTCAGATACGCAGTATTTT	TRBJ2-3	NA	14	TRBV5-1	NA
CASSAGEDTEAFF	TGTGCCAGCTCCGCTGGGGAGGACACTGAAGCTTTCTTT	TRBJ1-1	NA	13	TRBV18	NA
CASKSTRGNTEAFF	TGTGCCAGCAAATCGACCCGGGGGAACACTGAAGCTTTCTTT	TRBJ1-1	NA	14	TRBV2	NA
CASSLEGNSNQPQHF	TGCGCCAGCAGCTTGGAGGGGAATAGCAATCAGCCCCAGCATTTT	TRBJ1-5	NA	15	TRBV5-1	NA
CASSLEAGGVYRTF	TGTGCCAGCAGCTTAGAGGCAGGGGGCGTATATCGCACCTTC	TRBJ1-2	TRBD1	14	TRBV11-2	NA
CASSYLPGQIYEQYF	TGTGCCAGCAGTTACCTGCCGGGACAGATATACGAGCAGTACTTC	TRBJ2-7	TRBD1	15	TRBV6-6	NA
CASSLGGGSTEAFF	TGTGCCAGCAGCTTAGGTGGGGGGAGTACTGAAGCTTTCTTT	TRBJ1-1	NA	14	TRBV7-9	NA